This record concerns one T cell receptor beta chain sequence. The antigen remains unidentified. This specimen comes from a study of T-cell reconstitution after alpha-beta-depleted transplantation in children. Preparation of the TCRbeta library was carried out with unique molecular identifiers. MiXCR, applied by TCRdb to the PCR reads, yields one record per CDR3 protein. The sample shows 100,000 to 150,000 distinct CDR3 sequences, approximately 22% of them seen only once. General study results and limits: After transplant, at about two months, alpha-beta T cells were reportedly derived from several hundred expanded graft clones. After one year, T-cell counts and TCRbeta diversity mostly came from new T cells.

Sequenced material: PBMCs, mostly from graft donor cells, taken 180 days after TCRalphabeta/CD19-depleted stem cell transplant. The source of this sequence is a male patient aged 2 to 10 who had a stem cell transplant for chronic granulomatous disease, so the T cells may come from the graft donor.

The CDR3 nucleotides read TGTGCCAGCTCACCACCGATCCGGGAAAAGGGGGAGACCCAGTACTTC. Translation: CASSPPIREKGETQYF. This chain uses TRBV18 with TRBJ2-5; D assignment may be TRBD1 or TRBD2 (5 bases each). The CDR3 has 16 residues. From germline, CDR1 is KGHSH and CDR2 LQKENI. The V end was cut by 0 bases, the J end by 5 bases, with 16 bases between.